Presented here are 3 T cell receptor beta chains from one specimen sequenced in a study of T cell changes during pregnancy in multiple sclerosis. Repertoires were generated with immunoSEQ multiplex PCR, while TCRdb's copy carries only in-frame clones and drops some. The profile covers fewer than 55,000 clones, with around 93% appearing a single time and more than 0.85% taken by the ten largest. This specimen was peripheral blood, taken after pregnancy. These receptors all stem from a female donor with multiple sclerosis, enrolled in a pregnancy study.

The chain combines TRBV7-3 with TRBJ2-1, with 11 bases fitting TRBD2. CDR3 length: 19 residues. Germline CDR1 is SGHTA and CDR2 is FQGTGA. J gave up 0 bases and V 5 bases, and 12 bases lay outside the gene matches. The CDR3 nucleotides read TGTGCCAGCAGCCCCCGGGTAGCGGGGGGGGGTTTCTCCTACAATGAGCAGTTCTTC. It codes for CASSPRVAGGGFSYNEQFF.

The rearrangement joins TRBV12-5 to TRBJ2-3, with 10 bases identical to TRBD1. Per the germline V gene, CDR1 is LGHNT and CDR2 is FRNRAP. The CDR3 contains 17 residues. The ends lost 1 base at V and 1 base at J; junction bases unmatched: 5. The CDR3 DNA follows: TGTGCTAGTGGTTTGGAAACCGGGACAGGGGGCACAGATACGCAGTATTTT. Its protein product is CASGLETGTGGTDTQYF. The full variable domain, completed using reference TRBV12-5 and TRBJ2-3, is DARVTQTPRHKVTEMGQEVTMRCQPILGHNTVFWYRQTMMQGLELLAYFRNRAPLDDSGMPKDRFSAEMPDATLATLKIQPSEPRDSAVYFCASGLETGTGGTDTQYFGPGTRLTVL.

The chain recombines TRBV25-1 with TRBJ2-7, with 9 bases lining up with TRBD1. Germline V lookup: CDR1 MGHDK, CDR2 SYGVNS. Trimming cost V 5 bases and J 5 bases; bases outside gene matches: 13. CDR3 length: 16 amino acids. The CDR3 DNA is TGTGCCAGCAGTTATCCTCGGACAGGGGTAAGCGACGAGCAGTACTTC. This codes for CASSYPRTGVSDEQYF.